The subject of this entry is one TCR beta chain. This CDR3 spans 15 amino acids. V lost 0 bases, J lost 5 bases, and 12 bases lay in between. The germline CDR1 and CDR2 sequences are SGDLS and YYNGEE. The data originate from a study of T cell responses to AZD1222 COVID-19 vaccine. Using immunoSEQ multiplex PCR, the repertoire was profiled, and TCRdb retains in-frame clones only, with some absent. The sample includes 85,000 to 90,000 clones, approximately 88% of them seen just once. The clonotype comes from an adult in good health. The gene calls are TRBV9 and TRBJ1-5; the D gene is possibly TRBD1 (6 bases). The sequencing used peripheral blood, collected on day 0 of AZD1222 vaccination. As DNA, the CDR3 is TGTGCCAGCAGCGTAGGAGGACAGAAGGATCAGCCCCAGCATTTT. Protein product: CASSVGGQKDQPQHF. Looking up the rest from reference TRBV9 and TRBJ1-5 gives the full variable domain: DSGVTQTPKHLITATGQRVTLRCSPRSGDLSVYWYQQSLDQGLQFLIQYYNGEERAKGNILERFSAQQFPDLHSELNLSSLELGDSALYFCASSVGGQKDQPQHFGDGTRLSIL.